The rows below give T cell receptor delta chains drawn from one sample of a study of gamma-delta chains in newborns, infants, children. TCRdb re-called the reads through CATT. The profile shows 10,000 or so delta-chain clones, around 3.5% of them singletons. The sequenced sample was blood. These receptors all stem from a child who was a newborn, infant or young child, either healthy, febrile or measles-vaccinated (not recorded which). The CDR3 runs from the conserved cysteine through the conserved F or W. The order of the fields is J gene, D gene, clone size, V gene, CDR3 protein, CDR3 DNA. The D gene is left open where the match is weak. Rows give clone size only sometimes, using once, few, many, or a class for an expanded clone.

J: TRDJ1
D: NA
size: NA
V: TRDV3
CDR3: CAFREFPAVVRDPYTDKLIF
DNA: TGTGCCTTTAGGGAATTTCCTGCAGTCGTACGGGACCCGTACACCGATAAACTCATCTTT

J: TRDJ1
D: NA
size: few
V: TRDV1
CDR3: CALGEGKRDKLIF
DNA: TGTGCTCTTGGGGAAGGTAAACGGGATAAACTCATCTTT

J: TRDJ2
D: NA
size: medium-sized
V: TRDV1
CDR3: CALGELPNYVEGDLSAQLFF
DNA: TGTGCTCTTGGGGAGCTTCCTAACTATGTTGAGGGGGACCTTTCAGCACAACTCTTCTTT

J: TRDJ1
D: TRDD3
size: few
V: TRDV2
CDR3: CACDVTGGYPDKLIF
DNA: TGTGCCTGTGACGTTACTGGGGGATATCCCGATAAACTCATCTTT

J: TRDJ1
D: NA
size: NA
V: TRDV1
CDR3: CALGCTLGRFGSGSKLIF
DNA: TGTGCTCTTGGGTGTACGCTCGGTAGGTTTGGAAGCGGCAGTAAACTCATCTTT

J: TRDJ1
D: TRDD3
size: few
V: TRDV1
CDR3: CALGDLKAFQLSGDTRPHSPRLIF
DNA: TGTGCTCTTGGGGATTTGAAGGCCTTCCAGCTGTCGGGGGATACGCGCCCACACAGCCCTAGACTCATCTTT

J: TRDJ1
D: TRDD3
size: few
V: TRDV1
CDR3: CALGAPPPKYWGIRGDKLIF
DNA: TGTGCTCTTGGAGCCCCTCCACCAAAATACTGGGGGATACGGGGCGATAAACTCATCTTT

J: TRDJ3
D: NA
size: few
V: TRDV2
CDR3: CACDTLVSSWDTRQMFF
DNA: TGTGCCTGTGACACCTTGGTCAGCTCCTGGGACACCCGACAGATGTTTTTC

J: TRDJ2
D: NA
size: NA
V: TRDV2
CDR3: CACDGVSPPLTAQLFF
DNA: TGCGCCTGTGATGGGGTCTCTCCCCCTTTGACAGCACAGCTCTTCTTT

J: TRDJ2
D: NA
size: few
V: TRDV1
CDR3: CALGDTAQLFF
DNA: TGTGCTCTTGGGGATACAGCACAACTCTTCTTT

J: TRDJ1
D: TRDD3
size: few
V: TRDV1
CDR3: CALGERITGWNWGISHKLIF
DNA: TGTGCTCTTGGGGAACGGATCACGGGTTGGAACTGGGGGATAAGCCACAAACTCATCTTT

J: TRDJ1
D: TRDD3
size: few
V: TRDV1
CDR3: CALGGPPTTGGYSKIIF
DNA: TGTGCTCTTGGGGGTCCGCCTACGACTGGGGGATACTCCAAAATCATCTTT

J: TRDJ1
D: TRDD3
size: few
V: TRDV1
CDR3: CALGELLTPRWGIKEKGDTDKLIF
DNA: TGTGCTCTTGGGGAACTTCTTACACCCCGCTGGGGGATAAAGGAGAAGGGGGACACCGATAAACTCATCTTT

J: TRDJ1
D: TRDD3
size: NA
V: TRDV2
CDR3: CACDLLGDDTDKLIF
DNA: TGTGCCTGTGACCTTCTGGGGGACGACACCGATAAACTCATCTTT

J: TRDJ1
D: NA
size: NA
V: TRDV1
CDR3: CALGEALERYSKLIF
DNA: TGTGCTCTTGGGGAAGCTCTGGAACGGTATAGTAAACTCATCTTT

J: TRDJ3
D: TRDD3
size: few
V: TRDV2
CDR3: CACDTSFSWGIGSSWDTRQMFF
DNA: TGTGCCTGTGACACAAGTTTCAGTTGGGGGATAGGGAGCTCCTGGGACACCCGACAGATGTTTTTC

J: TRDJ1
D: NA
size: medium-sized
V: TRDV3
CDR3: CAFRVFPSRLWGYTDKLIF
DNA: TGTGCCTTTCGAGTTTTCCCTTCGCGTCTCTGGGGATACACCGATAAACTCATCTTT

J: TRDJ1
D: TRDD3
size: NA
V: TRDV1
CDR3: CALGELFGDRGYGYTDKLIF
DNA: TGTGCTCTTGGGGAACTTTTTGGAGATCGGGGATACGGGTACACCGATAAACTCATCTTT

J: TRDJ1
D: NA
size: few
V: TRDV3
CDR3: CAFEGVAEPPYTDKLIF
DNA: TGTGCCTTTGAGGGAGTGGCGGAACCACCGTACACCGATAAACTCATCTTT

J: TRDJ1
D: NA
size: few
V: TRDV1
CDR3: CALGSRPPYFPWTDKLIF
DNA: TGTGCTCTTGGGTCCCGGCCCCCCTATTTCCCTTGGACCGATAAACTCATCTTT

J: TRDJ1
D: TRDD3
size: medium-sized
V: TRDV2
CDR3: CACDTLGDPQYTDKLIF
DNA: TGTGCCTGTGACACGTTGGGGGATCCGCAGTACACCGATAAACTCATCTTT

J: TRDJ3
D: NA
size: NA
V: TRDV1
CDR3: CALGESGPWGLPWDTRQMFF
DNA: TGTGCTCTTGGGGAAAGTGGGCCTTGGGGGCTCCCCTGGGACACCCGACAGATGTTTTTC

J: TRDJ1
D: NA
size: few
V: TRDV3
CDR3: CAWEGYTDKLIF
DNA: TGTGCCTGGGAGGGATACACCGATAAACTCATCTTT

J: TRDJ1
D: NA
size: NA
V: TRDV3
CDR3: CAFRRFPGLGMYTDKLIF
DNA: TGTGCCTTTAGGCGTTTCCCCGGCCTGGGGATGTACACCGATAAACTCATCTTT

J: TRDJ1
D: NA
size: few
V: TRDV1
CDR3: CALGELILNGTCGTDKLIF
DNA: TGTGCTCTTGGGGAACTTATCCTCAACGGAACTTGTGGAACCGATAAACTCATCTTT

J: TRDJ1
D: TRDD3
size: NA
V: TRDV1
CDR3: CALGETKGDTYKLIF
DNA: TGTGCTCTTGGGGAAACCAAGGGGGATACGTATAAACTCATCTTT

J: TRDJ3
D: TRDD3
size: NA
V: TRDV2
CDR3: CACDTGWGSSWDTRQMFF
DNA: TGTGCCTGTGACACAGGATGGGGGAGCTCCTGGGACACCCGACAGATGTTTTTC

J: TRDJ1
D: TRDD3
size: NA
V: TRDV2
CDR3: CACEPIGYWGSHTDKLIF
DNA: TGTGCCTGTGAGCCCATCGGGTACTGGGGGTCCCACACCGATAAACTCATCTTT

J: TRDJ2
D: TRDD3
size: few
V: TRDV1
CDR3: CALGEPVPLLPYYWGIALTAQLFF
DNA: TGTGCTCTTGGGGAACCCGTTCCCCTCCTACCCTATTACTGGGGGATAGCTTTGACAGCACAACTCTTCTTT

J: TRDJ1
D: TRDD3
size: NA
V: TRDV1
CDR3: CALGGYSHYWGNTDKLIF
DNA: TGTGCTCTTGGGGGATATTCTCACTACTGGGGGAACACCGATAAACTCATCTTT

J: TRDJ1
D: NA
size: few
V: TRDV2
CDR3: CACDTGSTAYTDKLIF
DNA: TGTGCCTGTGACACGGGGTCTACTGCATACACCGATAAACTCATCTTT

J: TRDJ1
D: TRDD3
size: NA
V: TRDV1
CDR3: CALGERLGDSTDKLIF
DNA: TGTGCTCTTGGGGAACGATTGGGGGATAGCACCGATAAACTCATCTTT

J: TRDJ1
D: NA
size: few
V: TRDV1
CDR3: CALGANFLALLGIDTDKLIF
DNA: TGTGCTCTTGGGGCGAACTTCCTAGCCCTACTGGGGATCGACACCGATAAACTCATCTTT

J: TRDJ1
D: NA
size: few
V: TRDV1
CDR3: CALGVTPMMWPLWGLYTDKLIF
DNA: TGTGCTCTTGGGGTAACTCCCATGATGTGGCCCTTGTGGGGATTATACACCGATAAACTCATCTTT

J: TRDJ1
D: NA
size: few
V: TRAV29/DV5
CDR3: CAASRNLVWGILSDKLIF
DNA: TGTGCAGCAAGCCGGAACCTAGTCTGGGGAATACTTAGCGATAAACTCATCTTT

J: TRDJ1
D: NA
size: NA
V: TRDV1
CDR3: CALGELRGPTMGSPGKLIF
DNA: TGTGCTCTTGGGGAACTACGGGGTCCAACCATGGGGAGTCCGGGTAAACTCATCTTT

J: TRDJ1
D: TRDD3
size: NA
V: TRDV2
CDR3: CACDPRPTSWGIRRVYTDKLIF
DNA: TGTGCCTGTGACCCCCGCCCAACATCCTGGGGGATACGCCGGGTTTACACCGATAAACTCATCTTT

J: TRDJ1
D: NA
size: few
V: TRDV1
CDR3: CALGDGPLRGRSTDKLIF
DNA: TGTGCTCTTGGGGACGGGCCACTTCGCGGGCGAAGTACCGATAAACTCATCTTT

J: TRDJ1
D: TRDD3
size: few
V: TRDV1
CDR3: CALGELGVFHNVGDTDRADKLIF
DNA: TGTGCTCTTGGGGAACTAGGAGTCTTCCATAACGTCGGGGATACCGACCGCGCCGATAAACTCATCTTT

J: TRDJ2
D: TRDD3
size: NA
V: TRDV2
CDR3: CACDTVLGDPAGLTAQLFF
DNA: TGTGCCTGTGACACCGTACTGGGGGACCCGGCCGGTTTGACAGCACAACTCTTCTTT

J: TRDJ1
D: TRDD3
size: few
V: TRDV2
CDR3: CACDIVGDKVPDKPIF
DNA: TGTGCCTGTGACATCGTTGGGGATAAGGTCCCCGATAAACCCATCTTT

J: TRDJ3
D: TRDD3
size: few
V: TRDV2
CDR3: CACDTAGIVWDTRQMFF
DNA: TGTGCCTGTGACACCGCGGGGATAGTCTGGGACACCCGACAGATGTTTTTC

J: TRDJ1
D: TRDD3
size: few
V: TRDV1
CDR3: CALGEYSTWGIRGCTDKLIF
DNA: TGTGCTCTTGGGGAATATAGCACCTGGGGGATACGGGGGTGCACCGATAAACTCATCTTT

J: TRDJ1
D: TRDD3
size: few
V: TRDV1
CDR3: CALGEGTYVPGDTATDNLIF
DNA: TGTGCTCTTGGGGAAGGGACCTACGTTCCGGGGGATACCGCAACCGATAACCTCATCTTT

J: TRDJ3
D: TRDD3
size: few
V: TRDV2
CDR3: CACDTGGIAGSWDTRQMFF
DNA: TGTGCCTGCGACACCGGGGGGATCGCCGGTTCCTGGGACACCCGACAGATGTTTTTC

J: TRDJ3
D: TRDD3
size: few
V: TRDV1
CDR3: CALGKCVAGGSTWDTRQMFF
DNA: TGTGCTCTTGGGAAATGCGTTGCTGGGGGATCCACCTGGGACACCCGACAGATGTTTTTC

J: TRDJ3
D: TRDD3
size: NA
V: TRDV2
CDR3: CACERLGGSSWDTRQMFF
DNA: TGTGCCTGTGAAAGACTGGGGGGAAGCTCCTGGGACACCCGACAGATGTTTTTC

J: TRDJ1
D: NA
size: medium-sized
V: TRAV29/DV5
CDR3: CAATLAGDDKLIF
DNA: TGTGCAGCAACTCTGGCCGGGGACGATAAACTCATCTTT

J: TRDJ1
D: TRDD3
size: NA
V: TRDV1
CDR3: CALGELSTNWGTPRYTDKLIF
DNA: TGTGCTCTTGGGGAACTTTCTACAAACTGGGGGACCCCACGGTACACCGATAAACTCATCTTT

J: TRDJ1
D: NA
size: NA
V: TRDV1
CDR3: CALGDAGRRLGDLGYHGLCTDKLIF
DNA: TGTGCTCTTGGGGATGCAGGACGGAGGCTTGGGGATTTAGGGTACCACGGATTGTGCACCGATAAACTCATCTTT

J: TRDJ1
D: NA
size: large
V: TRDV2
CDR3: CACDALYGIVPVTDKLIF
DNA: TGTGCCTGTGACGCCCTGTACGGAATCGTTCCTGTGACCGATAAACTCATCTTT

J: TRDJ1
D: TRDD3
size: large
V: TRDV2
CDR3: CACDHVPLGDTGDTDKLIF
DNA: TGTGCCTGTGACCATGTCCCACTGGGGGATACGGGAGACACCGATAAACTCATCTTT

J: TRDJ1
D: TRDD3
size: NA
V: TRDV3
CDR3: CAFHSSYSFRLGDKSGEKLIF
DNA: TGTGCCTTTCACTCGTCCTATTCCTTTCGGCTGGGGGATAAAAGTGGAGAGAAACTCATCTTT